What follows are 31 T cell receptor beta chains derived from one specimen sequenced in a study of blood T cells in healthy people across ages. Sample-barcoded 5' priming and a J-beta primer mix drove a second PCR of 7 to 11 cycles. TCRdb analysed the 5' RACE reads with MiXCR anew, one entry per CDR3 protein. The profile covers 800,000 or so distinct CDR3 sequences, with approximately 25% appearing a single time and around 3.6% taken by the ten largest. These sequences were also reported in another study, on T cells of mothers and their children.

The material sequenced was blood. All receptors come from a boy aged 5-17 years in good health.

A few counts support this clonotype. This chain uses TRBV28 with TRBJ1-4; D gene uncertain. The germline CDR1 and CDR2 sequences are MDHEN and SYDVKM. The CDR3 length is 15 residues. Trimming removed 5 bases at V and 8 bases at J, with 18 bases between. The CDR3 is CASSLSRARREKLFF. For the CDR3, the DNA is TGTGCCAGCAGTCTCTCGCGGGCAAGGAGAGAAAAACTGTTTTTT.

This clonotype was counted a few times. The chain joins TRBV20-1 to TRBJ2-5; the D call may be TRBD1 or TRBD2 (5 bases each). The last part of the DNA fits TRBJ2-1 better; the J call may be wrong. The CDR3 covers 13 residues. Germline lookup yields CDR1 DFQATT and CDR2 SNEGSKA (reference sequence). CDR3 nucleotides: TGCAGTGCGCCCGGGACCGATTACAATGAGCAGTTCTTC. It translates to CSAPGTDYNEQFF.

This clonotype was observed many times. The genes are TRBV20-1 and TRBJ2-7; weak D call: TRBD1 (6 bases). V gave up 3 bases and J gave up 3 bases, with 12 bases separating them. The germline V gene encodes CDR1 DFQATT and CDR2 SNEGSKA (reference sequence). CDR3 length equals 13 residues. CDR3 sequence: CSASRQASYEQYF. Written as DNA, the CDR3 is TGCAGTGCTAGCCGACAGGCCAGCTACGAGCAGTACTTC.

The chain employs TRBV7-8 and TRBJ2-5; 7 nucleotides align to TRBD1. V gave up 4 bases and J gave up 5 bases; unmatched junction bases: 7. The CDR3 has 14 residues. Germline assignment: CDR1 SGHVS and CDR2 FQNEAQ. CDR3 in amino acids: CASSSRGLRETQYF. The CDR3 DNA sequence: TGTGCCAGCAGCTCAAGGGGGCTCCGGGAGACCCAGTACTTC.

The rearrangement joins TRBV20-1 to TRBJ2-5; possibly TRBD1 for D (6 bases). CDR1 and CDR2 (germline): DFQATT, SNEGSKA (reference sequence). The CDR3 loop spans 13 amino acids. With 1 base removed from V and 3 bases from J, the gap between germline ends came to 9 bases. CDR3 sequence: CSARGQAKETQYF. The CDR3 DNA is TGCAGTGCTAGAGGACAGGCCAAAGAGACCCAGTACTTC.

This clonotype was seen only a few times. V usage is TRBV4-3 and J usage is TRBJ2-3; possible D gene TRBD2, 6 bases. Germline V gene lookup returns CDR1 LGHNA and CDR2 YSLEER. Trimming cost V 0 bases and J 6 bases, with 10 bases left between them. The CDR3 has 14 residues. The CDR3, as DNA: TGCGCCAGCAGCCAAGAGGAGGGGTTGGATACGCAGTATTTT. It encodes CASSQEEGLDTQYF.

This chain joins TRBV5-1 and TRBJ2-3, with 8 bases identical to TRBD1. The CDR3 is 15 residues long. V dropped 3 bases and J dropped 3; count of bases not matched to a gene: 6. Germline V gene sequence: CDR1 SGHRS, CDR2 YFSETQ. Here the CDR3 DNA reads TGCGCCAGCAGCTGGCGACAGGGGAATACAGATACGCAGTATTTT. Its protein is CASSWRQGNTDTQYF.

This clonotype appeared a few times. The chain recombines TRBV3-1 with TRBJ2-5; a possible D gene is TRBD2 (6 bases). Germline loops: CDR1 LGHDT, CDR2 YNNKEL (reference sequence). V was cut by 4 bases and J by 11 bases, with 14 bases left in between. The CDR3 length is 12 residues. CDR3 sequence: CASSPLGGKQYF. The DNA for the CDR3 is TGTGCCAGCAGCCCCCTCGGCGGGAAGCAGTACTTC.

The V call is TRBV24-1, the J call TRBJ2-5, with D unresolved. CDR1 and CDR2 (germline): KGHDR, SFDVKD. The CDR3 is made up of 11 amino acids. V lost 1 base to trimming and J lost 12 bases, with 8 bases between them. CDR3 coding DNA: TGTGCCACCAGTGATTTATCCCGGGAGTACTTC. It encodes CATSDLSREYF.

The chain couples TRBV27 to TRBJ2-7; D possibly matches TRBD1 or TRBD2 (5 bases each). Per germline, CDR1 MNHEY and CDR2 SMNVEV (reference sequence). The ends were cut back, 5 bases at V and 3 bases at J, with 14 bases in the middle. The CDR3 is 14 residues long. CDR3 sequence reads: CASSLRDQNYEQYF. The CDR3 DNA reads TGTGCCAGCAGTCTCCGGGACCAGAACTACGAGCAGTACTTC.

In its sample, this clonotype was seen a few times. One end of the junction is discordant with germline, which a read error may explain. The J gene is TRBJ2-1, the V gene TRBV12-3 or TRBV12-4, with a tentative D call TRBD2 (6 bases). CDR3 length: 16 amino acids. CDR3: CANSLFPSASYNEQFF. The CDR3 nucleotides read TGTGCCAACAGTTTGTTCCCTAGCGCCAGCTACAATGAGCAGTTCTTC.

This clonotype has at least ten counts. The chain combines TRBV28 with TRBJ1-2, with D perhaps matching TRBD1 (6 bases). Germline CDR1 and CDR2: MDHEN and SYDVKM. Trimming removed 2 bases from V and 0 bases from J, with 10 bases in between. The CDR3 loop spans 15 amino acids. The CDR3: CASSLVRTANYGYTF. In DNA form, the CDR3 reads TGTGCCAGCAGTTTAGTCCGGACAGCTAACTATGGCTACACCTTC.

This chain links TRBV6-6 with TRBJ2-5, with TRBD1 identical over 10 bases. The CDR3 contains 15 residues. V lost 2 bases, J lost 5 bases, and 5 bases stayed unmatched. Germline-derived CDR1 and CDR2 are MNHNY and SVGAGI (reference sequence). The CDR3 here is CASSYGQGVGETQYF. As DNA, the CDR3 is TGTGCCAGCAGTTACGGACAGGGGGTAGGGGAGACCCAGTACTTC.

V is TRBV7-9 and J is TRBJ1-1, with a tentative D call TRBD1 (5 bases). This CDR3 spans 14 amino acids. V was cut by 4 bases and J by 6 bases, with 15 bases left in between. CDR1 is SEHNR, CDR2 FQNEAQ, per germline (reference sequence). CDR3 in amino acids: CASSYWTQGAEAFF. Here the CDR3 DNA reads TGTGCCAGCAGCTACTGGACCCAAGGGGCTGAAGCTTTCTTT.

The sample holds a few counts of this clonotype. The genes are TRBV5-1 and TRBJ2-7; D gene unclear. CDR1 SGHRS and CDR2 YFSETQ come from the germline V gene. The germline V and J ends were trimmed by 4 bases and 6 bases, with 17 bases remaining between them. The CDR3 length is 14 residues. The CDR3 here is CASSGSFSLTEQYF. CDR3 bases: TGCGCCAGCAGCGGGTCCTTTTCCCTGACCGAGCAGTACTTC.

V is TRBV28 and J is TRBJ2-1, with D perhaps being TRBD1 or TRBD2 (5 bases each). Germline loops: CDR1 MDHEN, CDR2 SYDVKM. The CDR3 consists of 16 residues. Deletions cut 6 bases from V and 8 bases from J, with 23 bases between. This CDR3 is CASSSSGRGVGDEQFF. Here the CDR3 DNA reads TGTGCCAGCAGCTCCTCGGGAAGGGGAGTAGGTGATGAGCAGTTCTTC.

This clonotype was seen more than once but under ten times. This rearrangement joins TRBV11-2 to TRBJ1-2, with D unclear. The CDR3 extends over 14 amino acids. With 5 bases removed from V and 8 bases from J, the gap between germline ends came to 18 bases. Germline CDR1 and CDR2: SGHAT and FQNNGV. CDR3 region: CASSLGPSGYGYTF. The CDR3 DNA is TGTGCCAGCAGCCTAGGCCCATCGGGGTACGGCTACACCTTC. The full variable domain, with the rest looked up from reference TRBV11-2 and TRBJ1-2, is EAGVAQSPRYKIIEKRQSVAFWCNPISGHATLYWYQQILGQGPKLLIQFQNNGVVDDSQLPKDRFSAERLKGVDSTLKIQPAKLEDSAVYLCASSLGPSGYGYTFGSGTRLTVV.

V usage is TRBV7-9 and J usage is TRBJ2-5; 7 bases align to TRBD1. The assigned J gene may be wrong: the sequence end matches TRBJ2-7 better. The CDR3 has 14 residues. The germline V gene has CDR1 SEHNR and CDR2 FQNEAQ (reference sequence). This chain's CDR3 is CASSLTGVDYEQYF. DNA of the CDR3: TGTGCCAGCAGCCTAACAGGGGTTGACTACGAGCAGTACTTC.

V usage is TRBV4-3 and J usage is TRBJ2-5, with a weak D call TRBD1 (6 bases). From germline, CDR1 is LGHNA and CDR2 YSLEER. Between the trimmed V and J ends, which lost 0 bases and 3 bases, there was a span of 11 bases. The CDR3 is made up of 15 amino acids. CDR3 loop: CASSQDWTAKETQYF. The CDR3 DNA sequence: TGCGCCAGCAGCCAAGATTGGACAGCGAAAGAGACCCAGTACTTC.

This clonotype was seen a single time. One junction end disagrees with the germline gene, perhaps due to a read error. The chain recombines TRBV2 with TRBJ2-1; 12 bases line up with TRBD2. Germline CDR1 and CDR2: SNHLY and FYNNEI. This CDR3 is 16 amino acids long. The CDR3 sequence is CATQKTSGGPYNEQFF. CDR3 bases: TGTGCCACTCAAAAGACTAGCGGGGGACCTTACAATGAGCAGTTCTTT.

Here the CDR3 reads CASSLRSYLQETQYF. The CDR3 region has the DNA TGTGCCAGCAGCTTACGCAGTTACCTCCAAGAGACCCAGTACTTC. The chain carries TRBV7-9 and TRBJ2-5; the D is unclear. This CDR3 has 15 residues. Germline V CDR1 and CDR2: SEHNR, FQNEAQ (reference sequence). Trimming shortened V by 2 bases and J by 1 base, and 11 bases separated the two germline ends.

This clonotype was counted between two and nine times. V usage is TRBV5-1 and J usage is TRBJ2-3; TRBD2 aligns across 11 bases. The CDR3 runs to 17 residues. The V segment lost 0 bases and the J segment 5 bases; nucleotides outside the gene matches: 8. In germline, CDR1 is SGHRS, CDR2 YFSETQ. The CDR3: CASSLVGSGLAGDTQYF. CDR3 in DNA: TGCGCCAGCAGCTTGGTGGGATCAGGACTAGCGGGAGATACGCAGTATTTT.

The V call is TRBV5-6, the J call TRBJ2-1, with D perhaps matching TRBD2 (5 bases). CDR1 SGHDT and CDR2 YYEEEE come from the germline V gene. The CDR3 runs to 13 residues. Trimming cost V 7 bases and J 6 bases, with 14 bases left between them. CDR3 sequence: CASQEARSNEQFF. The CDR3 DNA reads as TGTGCCAGCCAGGAGGCCAGGTCCAATGAGCAGTTCTTC.

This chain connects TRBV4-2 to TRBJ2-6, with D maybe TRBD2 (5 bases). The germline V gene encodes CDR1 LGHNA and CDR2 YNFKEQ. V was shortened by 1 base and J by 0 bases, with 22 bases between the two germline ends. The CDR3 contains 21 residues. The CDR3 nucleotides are TGTGCCAGCAGCCAAGGGGTGCCGGCCGGCGTCGACTACTCTGGGGCCAACGTCCTGACTTTC. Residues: CASSQGVPAGVDYSGANVLTF.

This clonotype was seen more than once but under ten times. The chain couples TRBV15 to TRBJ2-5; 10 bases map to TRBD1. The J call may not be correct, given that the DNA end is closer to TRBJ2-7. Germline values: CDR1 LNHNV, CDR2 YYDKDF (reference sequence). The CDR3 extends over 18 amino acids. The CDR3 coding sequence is TGTGCCACCAGCCATCGGGACAGGGGACCTTTAGGGTTCTACGAGCAGTACTTC. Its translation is CATSHRDRGPLGFYEQYF.

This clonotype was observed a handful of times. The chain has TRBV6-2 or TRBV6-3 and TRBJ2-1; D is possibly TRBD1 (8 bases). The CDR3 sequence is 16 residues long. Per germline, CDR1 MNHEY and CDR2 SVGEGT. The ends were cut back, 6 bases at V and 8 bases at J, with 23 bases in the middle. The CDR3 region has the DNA TGTGCCAGCAGGGGGGAGGGACAGGTGGCCCGGGATGAGCAGTTCTTC. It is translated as CASRGEGQVARDEQFF.

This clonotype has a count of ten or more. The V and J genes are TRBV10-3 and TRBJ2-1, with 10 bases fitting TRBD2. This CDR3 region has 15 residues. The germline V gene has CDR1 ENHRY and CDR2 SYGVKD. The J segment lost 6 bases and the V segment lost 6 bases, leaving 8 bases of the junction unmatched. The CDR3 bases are TGTGCCATCAGAGGAGGGACTAGCGATCTCAATGAGCAGTTCTTC. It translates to CAIRGGTSDLNEQFF.

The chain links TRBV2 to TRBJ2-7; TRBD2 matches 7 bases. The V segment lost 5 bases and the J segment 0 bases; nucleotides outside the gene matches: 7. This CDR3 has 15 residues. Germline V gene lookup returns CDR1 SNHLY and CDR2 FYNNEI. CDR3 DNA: TGTGCCAGCAGTACTCCAGCGGGGAGCTCCTACGAGCAGTACTTC. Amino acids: CASSTPAGSSYEQYF.

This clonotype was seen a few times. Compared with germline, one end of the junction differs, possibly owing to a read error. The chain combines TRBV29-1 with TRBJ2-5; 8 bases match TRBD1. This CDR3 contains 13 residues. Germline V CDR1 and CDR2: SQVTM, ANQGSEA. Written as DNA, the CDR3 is TGCAGCGCGGACAGGGCTGGCTACAATGAGCTGTTCTTC. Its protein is CSADRAGYNELFF.

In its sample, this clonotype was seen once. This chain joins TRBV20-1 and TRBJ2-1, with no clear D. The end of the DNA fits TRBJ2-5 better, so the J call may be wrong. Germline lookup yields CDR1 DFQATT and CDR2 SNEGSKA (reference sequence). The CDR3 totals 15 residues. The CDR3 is CSAREVAKPQETQYF. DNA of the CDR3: TGCAGTGCTAGAGAGGTAGCCAAGCCTCAAGAGACCCAGTACTTC.

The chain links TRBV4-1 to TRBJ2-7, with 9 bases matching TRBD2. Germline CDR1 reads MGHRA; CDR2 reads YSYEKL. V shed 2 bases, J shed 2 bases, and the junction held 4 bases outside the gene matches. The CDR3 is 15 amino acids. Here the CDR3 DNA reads TGCGCCAGCAGCCAACCGACTAGCGGTACCTACGAGCAGTACTTC. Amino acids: CASSQPTSGTYEQYF.